A selection of T cell receptor beta chains follows, all from one sample in a study of shared clonotypes between healthy human individuals. The table came from immunoSEQ multiplex PCR; TCRdb's copy has only in-frame clones and leaves some out. The data show some 1 million clones, 60% to 80% seen once. The sequenced sample consisted of memory CD4+ T cells sorted from blood. The receptors here all came from a man between 18 and 29 years old in good health. Both conserved end residues are part of each CDR3.

TRBV6-5,CASSYSRQATYEQYF
TRBV6-5,CASSYHQLGSYEQYF
TRBV7-2,CASSFNRRDLHF
TRBV6-5,CASRGLAETQYF
TRBV5-1,CASSLAPGQQETQYF
TRBV5-1,CASSLGGDSGNTIYF
TRBV1,CTSSQEGPAVKGETQYF
TRBV13,CASSPRTGWTGELFF
TRBV5-5,CASSKDQNSGNTIYF
TRBV5-6,CASSRTSGAYEQYF
TRBV15,CATRGTPGAGGSYNEQFF
TRBV6-1,CASSVGGGNQPQHF
TRBV18,CASSPDRYNEQFF
TRBV4-3,CASSSRTGQANSPLHF
TRBV10-3,CAISESAGAVPSTDTQYF
TRBV5-8,CASSGSGGGQPQHF
TRBV16,CASSPSDSVRGYTF
TRBV28,CASSLWAGLGSSYEQYF
TRBV5-4,CASSGKVNTGELFF
TRBV30,CAWRETGSGSYTF
TRBV9,CASSASGTIFNEQFF
TRBV5-6,CASSSTGGAFF
TRBV10-2,CASSEWGRPMNTEAFF
TRBV18,CASSGRSIPGVQETQYF
TRBV18,CASSLTTVRWTDTQYF
TRBV27,CASSRQGDIQYF
TRBV2,CASRGTSGGQTQYF
TRBV29-1,CSVDRTAAGSDTQYF
TRBV5-4,CASSLEGGLYEQYF
TRBV30,CAWSTGPATNEKLFF
TRBV30,CARGTGWLGANVLTF
TRBV19,CASSTYTVATNEKLFF